The 20 T cell receptor beta chains below come from one sample, sequenced in a study of sequential checkpoint blockade in melanoma (dated by TCRdb to the late 2010s). The library was obtained by the immunoSEQ multiplex PCR assay. This is the immuneACCESS table as TCRdb keeps it, with only in-frame sequences that have V and J called. A part of the clones is gone; compared with another copy, unresolved V genes explain less than half, and the rest is unexplained. This sample comprises some 21,000 clones, about four fifths of them detected only once. Around a tenth of the sample belongs to the ten largest clones. The treatment or condition label on this specimen signifies: randomized to nivolumab then ipilimumab (arm A) or the reverse (arm B). The sample was CD8+ T cells sorted from blood (inferred from file names), taken from a patient given nivolumab and ipilimumab in sequence. The receptor set was obtained from a human donor with melanoma.

V gene TRBV2 combines with J gene TRBJ2-5; D gene uncertain. Trimming removed 3 bases from V and 5 bases from J, with 7 bases in between. The CDR3 runs to 12 residues. CDR1 and CDR2 (germline): SNHLY, FYNNEI. The CDR3 here is CASSDPMETQYF. The DNA of the CDR3 is TGTGCCAGCAGTGACCCTATGGAGACCCAGTACTTC. Supplemented by reference TRBV2 and TRBJ2-5, the full variable domain reads EPEVTQTPSHQVTQMGQEVILRCVPISNHLYFYWYRQILGQKVEFLVSFYNNEISEKSEIFDDQFSVERPDGSNFTLKIRSTKLEDSAMYFCASSDPMETQYFGPGTRLLVL.

This clone was observed a handful of times. This sequence joins TRBV7-2 and TRBJ2-3, with 8 positions matching TRBD1. Trimming took 5 bases from V and 3 from J; bases not matched to a gene: 10. Germline V CDR1 and CDR2: SGHTA, FQGNSA. The CDR3 covers 16 residues. Here the CDR3 reads CASSLGSGGTTDTQYF. In nucleotides, the CDR3 is TGTGCCAGCAGCCTAGGGTCAGGGGGCACGACAGATACGCAGTATTTT.

The chain is built from TRBV6-6 and TRBJ1-1; no definite D call. The V gene's germline CDR1 is MNHNY and CDR2 SVGAGI (reference sequence). V lost 4 bases and J lost 6, with 12 bases in between. The CDR3 is 13 amino acids. The CDR3 DNA sequence: TGTGCCAGCAGTTTACAAGAGGCCTCTGAAGCTTTCTTT. This translates into CASSLQEASEAFF.

This clone appeared a single time. The chain combines TRBV19 with TRBJ2-7, with 10 bases matching TRBD1. V was clipped by 5 bases and J by 11 bases; unmatched bases: 6. This CDR3 is 12 amino acids long. The germline V gene encodes CDR1 LNHDA and CDR2 SQIVND (reference sequence). The CDR3 loop reads CASSSGTGVKYF. The CDR3 nucleotides read TGTGCCAGTAGTTCAGGGACAGGGGTGAAGTACTTC.

This CDR3 is CASSLAPGSGNTIYF. CDR3 DNA sequence: TGTGCCAGCAGCTTAGCCCCAGGGTCTGGAAACACCATATATTTT. V usage is TRBV7-2 and J usage is TRBJ1-3, with D possibly being TRBD1 (5 bases). The CDR3 sequence is 15 residues long. Between the trimmed V and J ends, which lost 0 bases and 1 base, there was a span of 7 bases. Germline V gene data show CDR1 as SGHTA and CDR2 as FQGNSA.

The V gene is TRBV7-9, the J gene TRBJ2-5, with a tentative D call TRBD2 (6 bases). Trimming cost V 0 bases and J 6 bases, with 17 bases left between them. The CDR3 loop spans 16 amino acids. Germline CDR1 reads SEHNR; CDR2 reads FQNEAQ (reference sequence). Here the CDR3 DNA reads TGTGCCAGCAGCTTAGCGCCTCAGGGAGGCAAGCAGACCCAGTACTTC. As protein: CASSLAPQGGKQTQYF.

The chain has TRBV27 and TRBJ2-1, with TRBD1 as a possible D gene (5 bases). The ends were cut back, 5 bases at V and 7 bases at J, with 15 bases in the middle. This CDR3 is 14 amino acids long. Per the germline V gene, CDR1 is MNHEY and CDR2 is SMNVEV (reference sequence). CDR3 DNA: TGTGCCAGCAGTCCCCGAAGGGGCCCAAATGAGCAGTTCTTC. This sequence encodes CASSPRRGPNEQFF.

The rearrangement joins TRBV4-3 to TRBJ2-1; a possible D gene is TRBD2 (5 bases). The CDR3 extends over 15 amino acids. With 3 bases removed from V and 6 bases from J, the gap between germline ends came to 15 bases. Looked up from germline, CDR1 is LGHNA and CDR2 is YSLEER. The CDR3 sequence: CASSQEVEPGNEQFF. The CDR3 DNA is TGCGCCAGCAGCCAGGAGGTGGAGCCGGGCAATGAGCAGTTCTTC.

V gene TRBV27 combines with J gene TRBJ2-1, with a weak D call TRBD2 (6 bases). CDR3 length: 20 residues. The V gene's germline CDR1 is MNHEY and CDR2 SMNVEV (reference sequence). Trimming cost V 5 bases and J 2 bases, with 28 bases left between them. The chain's CDR3 is CASSTIGTGGPRPTYNEQFF. In DNA, the CDR3 is TGTGCCAGCAGTACCATTGGGACTGGCGGCCCTCGTCCTACCTACAATGAGCAGTTCTTC.

This clone was observed a single time. V is TRBV9 and J is TRBJ2-5; D may be TRBD2 (5 bases). Trimming took off 3 bases at V and 5 bases at J, with 17 bases between the two ends. CDR1 and CDR2 from the germline V gene are SGDLS and YYNGEE. The CDR3 spans 15 residues. The CDR3 reads CASSAGEGSWETQYF. In DNA, the CDR3 is TGTGCCAGCAGCGCCGGAGAGGGTAGCTGGGAGACCCAGTACTTC.

This rearrangement joins TRBV21-1 to TRBJ2-5; TRBD2 is taken as the D call from the table, unchecked against the DNA. TRBV21-1 is a pseudogene. The CDR3 spans 17 residues. CDR3 sequence reads: CASSWELGYTFSETQYF. The DNA of the CDR3 is TGTGCCAGCAGTTGGGAGTTAGGCTACACTTTCTCTGAGACCCAGTACTTC.

The V and J genes are TRBV5-5 and TRBJ2-3; D gene unclear. V lost 4 bases, J lost 2 bases, and 17 bases lay in between. The CDR3 runs 16 residues. Per germline, CDR1 SGHKS and CDR2 YYEKEE (reference sequence). CDR3: CASSPASRQFTDTQYF. The CDR3, as DNA: TGTGCCAGCAGCCCAGCTAGTCGCCAATTCACAGATACGCAGTATTTT.

This clone has a single count. This rearrangement joins TRBV4-2 to TRBJ1-2; possible D gene TRBD1, 5 bases. The CDR3 spans 15 residues. Between the trimmed V and J ends, which lost 0 bases and 5 bases, there was a span of 13 bases. The germline gives CDR1 LGHNA, CDR2 YNFKEQ. The CDR3 nucleotides read TGTGCCAGCAGCCAAGAAGTAACAGGTCAATATGGCTACACCTTC. Encoded protein: CASSQEVTGQYGYTF.

This clone was seen a few times. V is TRBV7-9 and J is TRBJ1-1; D perhaps matches TRBD1 (6 bases). This CDR3 contains 14 residues. Per the germline V gene, CDR1 is SEHNR and CDR2 is FQNEAQ (reference sequence). Trimming cost V 1 base and J 7 bases, with 13 bases left between them. Written as DNA, the CDR3 is TGTGCCAGCAGCTTAGTATCAGGGGTGCTTGAAGCTTTCTTT. Translation gives CASSLVSGVLEAFF.

The chain carries TRBV28 and TRBJ1-2, with D possibly matching TRBD1 (5 bases). This CDR3 spans 12 amino acids. Germline CDR1 MDHEN, CDR2 SYDVKM. Trimming pared 4 bases from V and 6 bases from J, leaving 9 bases between. CDR3 protein: CASSSNRNGYTF. The CDR3 DNA follows: TGTGCCAGCAGTTCGAACAGGAATGGCTACACCTTC.

This chain joins TRBV6-6 and TRBJ2-1; the match to TRBD2 covers 10 bases. V lost 6 bases and J lost 8; bases outside the gene matches: 7. The germline CDR1 and CDR2 sequences are MNHNY and SVGAGI (reference sequence). This CDR3 spans 14 amino acids. For the CDR3, the DNA is TGTGCCAGCAGCCGGACTAGCGGTTACGATGAGCAGTTCTTC. This translates into CASSRTSGYDEQFF.

This chain connects TRBV5-8 to TRBJ2-1; maybe TRBD1 (6 bases). Trimming stripped 2 bases from V and 5 bases from J, with 14 bases between. Germline values: CDR1 SGHTS, CDR2 YDEGEE. The CDR3 runs 15 residues. In DNA form, the CDR3 reads TGTGCCAGCAGCTTACTCGGGACAAACCACAATGAGCAGTTCTTC. This encodes CASSLLGTNHNEQFF.

In this sample, this clone turned up a few times. The CDR3 nucleotides read TGTGCCAACCCGGAGGTGATCCCGCTCAATAATTCACCCCTCCACTTT. It encodes CANPEVIPLNNSPLHF. The J gene is TRBJ1-6, the V gene TRBV11-2; D not certain. V was shortened by 10 bases and J by 5 bases, with 21 bases between the two germline ends. CDR1 and CDR2 (germline): SGHAT, FQNNGV. The CDR3 sequence is 16 residues long.

Only one count was recorded for this clone. Relative to the germline gene, one junction end is altered; a read error may explain this. The chain links TRBV25-1 to TRBJ2-1, with a tentative D call TRBD2 (5 bases). Germline V CDR1 and CDR2: MGHDK, SYGVNS. This CDR3 comprises 14 residues. This chain's CDR3 is CASSASSSYNELFF. The CDR3, as DNA: TGTGCCAGCAGCGCCTCTAGCTCCTACAATGAGCTGTTCTTC.

V and J are TRBV6-6 and TRBJ1-1; 8 bases align to TRBD1. With 2 bases clipped from V and 6 bases from J, the junction kept 5 bases outside the gene matches. The germline V gene has CDR1 MNHNY and CDR2 SVGAGI (reference sequence). This CDR3 has 14 residues. The CDR3 reads CASSYGTGSPEAFF. CDR3 nucleotides: TGTGCCAGCAGTTACGGGACAGGAAGCCCTGAAGCTTTCTTT.